The 7 T cell receptor beta chains below come from one sample, sequenced in a study of blood T cell repertoires in COVID-19. Measured with immunoSEQ multiplex PCR; TCRdb has only the in-frame clones, and not every one. The sample includes 150,000 to 200,000 clones, approximately 91% seen only once; the top ten take more than 0.75%. Sequenced input: PBMCs or T cells enriched from blood (not recorded which). All receptors derive from a young woman who had recovered from COVID-19.

The V gene is TRBV28, the J gene TRBJ1-6; D is unresolved. V gave up 6 bases and J gave up 0 bases, with 9 bases separating them. The CDR3 runs to 15 residues. Germline CDR1 is MDHEN and CDR2 is SYDVKM. Here the CDR3 reads CASRGASSYNSPLHF. The CDR3 DNA reads TGTGCCAGCAGGGGAGCAAGCTCCTATAATTCACCCCTCCACTTT. Using reference TRBV28 and TRBJ1-6 for the parts outside the CDR3, the full variable domain is DVKVTQSSRYLVKRTGEKVFLECVQDMDHENMFWYRQDPGLGLRLIYFSYDVKMKEKGDIPEGYSVSREKKERFSLILESASTNQTSMYLCASRGASSYNSPLHFGNGTRLTVT.

The rearrangement links TRBV6-5 to TRBJ1-1; 9 bases agree with TRBD1. The CDR3 loop spans 14 amino acids. The V segment lost 6 bases and the J segment 8 bases; nucleotides outside the gene matches: 10. The V gene's germline CDR1 is MNHEY and CDR2 SVGAGI. The CDR3 DNA follows: TGTGCCAGCAGGTGGGACAGGGTTTTCTCCGAAGCTTTCTTT. Translated, it gives CASRWDRVFSEAFF.

The CDR3 reads CASSGTGSVGPEAFF. CDR3 sequence (DNA): TGTGCCAGTTCGGGTACCGGGTCCGTTGGCCCTGAAGCTTTCTTT. The rearrangement joins TRBV19 to TRBJ1-1; D gene uncertain. V lost 8 bases and J lost 6, with 22 bases in between. The CDR3 length is 15 residues. Germline V lookup: CDR1 LNHDA, CDR2 SQIVND (reference sequence).

The V call is TRBV28, the J call TRBJ2-7; 13 positions match TRBD2. CDR3 size: 20 residues. Unmatched junction bases numbered 22, after V lost 6 bases and J lost 5 bases. CDR1 is MDHEN, CDR2 SYDVKM, per germline. The CDR3 nucleotides read TGTGCCAGCAGACCCCGAGAGAGACTAGCGGGAGGTCCGCGGATCCACGAGCAGTACTTC. This translates into CASRPRERLAGGPRIHEQYF.

The chain is built from TRBV28 and TRBJ1-2, with D possibly TRBD1 on 6 matching bases. The CDR3 sequence is 14 residues long. Germline assignment: CDR1 MDHEN and CDR2 SYDVKM. Between the trimmed V and J ends, which lost 6 bases and 4 bases, there was a span of 15 bases. The CDR3: CASRPAGESYGYTF. CDR3 DNA sequence: TGTGCCAGCAGACCGGCAGGGGAGAGCTATGGCTACACCTTC.

This clone was observed a single time. The chain is built from TRBV28 and TRBJ1-5; D gene uncertain. There are 14 residues in the CDR3. Between the trimmed V and J ends, which lost 5 bases and 5 bases, there was a span of 13 bases. CDR1 and CDR2 from the germline V gene are MDHEN and SYDVKM. CDR3 nucleotides: TGTGCCAGCAGTGCCCCCAGTACCGATCAGCCCCAGCATTTT. Its protein is CASSAPSTDQPQHF.

The CDR3 nucleotides are TGTGCCAGCAGACAGGGGTTGAACACTGAAGCTTTCTTT. Its translation is CASRQGLNTEAFF. The rearrangement links TRBV12-3 or TRBV12-4 to TRBJ1-1; 7 bases fit TRBD1. Trimming cost V 6 bases and J 0 bases; bases outside gene matches: 1. The CDR3 contains 13 residues.